This T cell receptor (beta chain) was captured by sequencing in a study of blood T cell repertoires in COVID-19. Overall study context: The analysed material was cDNA or gDNA that came from T cells, B-cell-depleted T cells, or PBMCs.

The CDR3 totals 12 residues. Germline CDR1 reads MNHEY; CDR2 reads SVGAGI. The germline V and J ends were trimmed by 8 bases and 1 base, with 9 bases remaining between them. Generated by immunoSEQ multiplex PCR, the TCRdb table keeps only in-frame clones and is missing some. There are under 200,000 clones in the sample; around nine tenths occur only once, and roughly 3.3% lies in the top ten. Sample: peripheral blood. The V call is TRBV6-5, the J call TRBJ2-7; D possibly corresponds to TRBD2 (6 bases). This clonotype was sampled from a man aged 65 to 79 with acute or convalescent COVID-19. Here the CDR3 DNA reads TGTGCCAGCGGCGGGGATTCCTACGAGCAGTACTTC. The encoded protein is CASGGDSYEQYF.